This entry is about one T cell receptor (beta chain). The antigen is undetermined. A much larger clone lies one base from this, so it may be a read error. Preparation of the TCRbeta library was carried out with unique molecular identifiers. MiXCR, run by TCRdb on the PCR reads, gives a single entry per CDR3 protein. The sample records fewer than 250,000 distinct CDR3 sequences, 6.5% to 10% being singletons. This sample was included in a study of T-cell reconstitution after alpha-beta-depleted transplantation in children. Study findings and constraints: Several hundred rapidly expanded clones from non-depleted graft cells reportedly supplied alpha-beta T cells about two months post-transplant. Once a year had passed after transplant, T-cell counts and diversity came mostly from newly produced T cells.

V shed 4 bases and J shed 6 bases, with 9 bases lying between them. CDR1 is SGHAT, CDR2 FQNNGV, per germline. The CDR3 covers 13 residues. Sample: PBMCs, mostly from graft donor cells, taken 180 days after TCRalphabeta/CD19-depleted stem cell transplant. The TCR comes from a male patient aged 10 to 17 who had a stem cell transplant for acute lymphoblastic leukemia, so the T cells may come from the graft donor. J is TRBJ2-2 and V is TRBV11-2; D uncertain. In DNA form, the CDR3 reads TGTGCCAGCAGCTCCCCTACGTCCGGGGAGCTGTTTTTT. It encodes CASSSPTSGELFF.